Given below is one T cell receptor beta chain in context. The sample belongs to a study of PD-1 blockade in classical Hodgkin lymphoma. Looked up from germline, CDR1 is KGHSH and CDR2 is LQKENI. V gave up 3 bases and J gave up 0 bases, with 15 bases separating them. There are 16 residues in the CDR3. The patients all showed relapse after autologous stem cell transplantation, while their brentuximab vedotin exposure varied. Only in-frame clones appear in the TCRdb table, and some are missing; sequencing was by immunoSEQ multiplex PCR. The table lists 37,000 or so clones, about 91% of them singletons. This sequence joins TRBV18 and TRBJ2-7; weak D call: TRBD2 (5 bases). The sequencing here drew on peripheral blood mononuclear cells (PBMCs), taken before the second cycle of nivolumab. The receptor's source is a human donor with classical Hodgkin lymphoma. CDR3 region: CASSPQYGMASYEQYF. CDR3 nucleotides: TGTGCCAGCTCACCCCAATACGGGATGGCCTCCTACGAGCAGTACTTC.